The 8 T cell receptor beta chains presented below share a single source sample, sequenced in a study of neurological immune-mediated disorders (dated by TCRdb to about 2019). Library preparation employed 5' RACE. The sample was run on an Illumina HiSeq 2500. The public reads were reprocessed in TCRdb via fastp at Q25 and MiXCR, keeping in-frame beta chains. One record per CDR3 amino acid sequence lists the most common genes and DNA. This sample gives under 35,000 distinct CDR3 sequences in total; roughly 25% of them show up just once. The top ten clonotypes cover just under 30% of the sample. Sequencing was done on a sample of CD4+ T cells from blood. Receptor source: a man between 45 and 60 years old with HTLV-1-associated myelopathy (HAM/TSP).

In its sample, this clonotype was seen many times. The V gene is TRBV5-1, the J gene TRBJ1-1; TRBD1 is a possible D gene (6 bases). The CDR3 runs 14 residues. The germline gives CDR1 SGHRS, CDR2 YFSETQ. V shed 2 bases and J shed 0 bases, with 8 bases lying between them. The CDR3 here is CASSLQGMNTEAFF. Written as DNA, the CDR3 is TGCGCCAGCAGCTTACAGGGTATGAACACTGAAGCTTTCTTT.

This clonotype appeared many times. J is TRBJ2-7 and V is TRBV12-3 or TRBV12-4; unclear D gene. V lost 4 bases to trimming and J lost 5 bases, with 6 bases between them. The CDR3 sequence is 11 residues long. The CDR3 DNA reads TGTGCCAGCAGTTCTTTTCACGAGCAGTACTTC. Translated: CASSSFHEQYF.

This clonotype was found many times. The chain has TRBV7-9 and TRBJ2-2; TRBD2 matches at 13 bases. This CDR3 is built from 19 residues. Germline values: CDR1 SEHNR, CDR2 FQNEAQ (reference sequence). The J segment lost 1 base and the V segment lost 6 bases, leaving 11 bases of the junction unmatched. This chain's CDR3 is CASSPLRRLAGGNTGELFF. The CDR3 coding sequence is TGTGCCAGCAGTCCACTCCGACGACTAGCGGGAGGGAACACCGGGGAGCTGTTTTTT.

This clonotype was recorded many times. The CDR3 loop is CATSDTDRGSPDTQYF. CDR3 nucleotides: TGTGCCACCAGTGACACGGACAGGGGAAGTCCAGATACGCAGTATTTT. This chain connects TRBV24-1 to TRBJ2-3; 9 bases align to TRBD1. The CDR3 totals 16 residues. Germline V lookup: CDR1 KGHDR, CDR2 SFDVKD. V gave up 4 bases and J gave up 4 bases; unmatched junction bases: 8.

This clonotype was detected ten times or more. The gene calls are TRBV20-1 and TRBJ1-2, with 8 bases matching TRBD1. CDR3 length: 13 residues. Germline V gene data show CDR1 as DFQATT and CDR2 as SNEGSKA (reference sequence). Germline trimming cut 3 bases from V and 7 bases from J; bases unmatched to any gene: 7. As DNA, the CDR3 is TGCAGTGCTAGGGCGACAGGGGAGGGTGGCTACACCTTC. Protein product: CSARATGEGGYTF.

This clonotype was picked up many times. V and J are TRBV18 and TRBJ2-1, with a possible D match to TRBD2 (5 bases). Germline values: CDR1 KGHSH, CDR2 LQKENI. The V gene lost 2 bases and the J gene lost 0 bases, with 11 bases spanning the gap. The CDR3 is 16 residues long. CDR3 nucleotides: TGTGCCAGCTCACCAGGGCTAGCCAGCTCCTACAATGAGCAGTTCTTC. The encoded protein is CASSPGLASSYNEQFF.

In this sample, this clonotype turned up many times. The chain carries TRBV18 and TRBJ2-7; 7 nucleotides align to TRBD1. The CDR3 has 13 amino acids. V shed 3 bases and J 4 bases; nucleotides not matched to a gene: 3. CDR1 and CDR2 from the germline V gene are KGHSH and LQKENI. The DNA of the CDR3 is TGTGCCAGCTCACCCGACAGGGCGTACGAGCAGTACTTC. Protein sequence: CASSPDRAYEQYF.

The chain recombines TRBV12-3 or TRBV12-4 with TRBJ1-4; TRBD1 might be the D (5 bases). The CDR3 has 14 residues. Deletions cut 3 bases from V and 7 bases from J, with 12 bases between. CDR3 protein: CASSLNRRAEKLFF. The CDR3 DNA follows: TGTGCCAGCAGTTTGAACAGGCGAGCTGAAAAACTGTTTTTT.